These 32 T cell receptor beta chains originate from one sample sequenced in a study of glioma-infiltrating T cells after dendritic cell vaccination. Assay: immunoSEQ multiplex PCR; the TCRdb copy retains only in-frame clones and omits some. The sample consists of roughly 80,000 clones, about nine tenths of them appearing once. Time point defined: after dendritic cell vaccination, including at tumor progression/relapse. The sample was blood, taken after dendritic cell vaccination. These receptors were obtained from a human donor with glioblastoma.

V gene TRBV10-1 combines with J gene TRBJ2-3, with 7 bases matching TRBD1. Trimming removed 5 bases from V and 2 bases from J; junction bases left unmatched: 4. The CDR3 is 14 amino acids. Per germline, CDR1 WNHNN and CDR2 SYGVQD (reference sequence). The CDR3 region has the DNA TGCGCCAGCAGTCCCGACAGGGCCACAGATACGCAGTATTTT. Its protein is CASSPDRATDTQYF.

The chain employs TRBV7-9 and TRBJ2-2; D gene uncertain. V lost 5 bases, J lost 3 bases, and 4 bases lay in between. The germline CDR1 and CDR2 sequences are SEHNR and FQNEAQ (reference sequence). The CDR3 loop spans 12 amino acids. CDR3 bases: TGTGCCAGCAGCCCATACACCGGGGAGCTGTTTTTT. This translates into CASSPYTGELFF.

The chain couples TRBV11-3 to TRBJ2-7, with 11 bases that match TRBD1. CDR1 is SGHNT, CDR2 YENEEA, per germline. There are 15 residues in the CDR3. V gave up 5 bases and J gave up 3 bases; unmatched junction bases: 6. The CDR3 spells CASSNPDRGLYEQYF. CDR3 bases: TGTGCCAGCAGCAACCCGGACAGGGGGCTCTACGAGCAGTACTTC.

This clone was picked up one time. The chain is built from TRBV4-1 and TRBJ2-2, with a possible D match to TRBD2 (6 bases). The CDR3 is 16 residues long. Germline V gene sequence: CDR1 MGHRA, CDR2 YSYEKL. V lost 2 bases and J lost 2, with 12 bases in between. DNA for the CDR3: TGCGCCAGCAGCCAATCCGGGACTCTTAACACCGGGGAGCTGTTTTTT. It yields the protein CASSQSGTLNTGELFF.

The chain combines TRBV6-1 with TRBJ1-3; D is undetermined. V was cut by 5 bases and J by 0 bases, with 11 bases left in between. Germline V CDR1 and CDR2: MNHNS, SASEGT. The CDR3 totals 15 residues. The DNA of the CDR3 is TGTGCCAGCAGTTCCCGGGTTACCTCTGGAAACACCATATATTTT. Residues: CASSSRVTSGNTIYF.

The gene calls are TRBV4-1 and TRBJ2-1, with 10 nucleotides matching TRBD2. CDR1 MGHRA and CDR2 YSYEKL come from the germline V gene. The trim removed 0 bases at V and 6 bases at J, leaving 8 bases unmatched. The CDR3 sequence is 17 residues long. The CDR3: CASSQDAPGLASNEQFF. CDR3 nucleotides: TGCGCCAGCAGCCAAGATGCCCCGGGACTAGCGAGCAATGAGCAGTTCTTC.

A single count supports this clone. The chain has TRBV7-9 and TRBJ1-2; 7 nucleotides agree with TRBD1. Germline V gene data show CDR1 as SEHNR and CDR2 as FQNEAQ (reference sequence). V was clipped by 3 bases and J by 8 bases; unmatched bases: 3. This CDR3 has 12 amino acids. The CDR3 nucleotides are TGTGCCAGCAGCTTCCGCAGGGGGGGCTACACCTTC. It yields the protein CASSFRRGGYTF.

V usage is TRBV27 and J usage is TRBJ1-1, with 7 bases fitting TRBD1. The V gene end was trimmed by 6 bases and the J gene end by 1 base; junction bases not matched to a gene: 5. From germline, CDR1 is MNHEY and CDR2 SMNVEV (reference sequence). The CDR3 has 14 residues. The CDR3 DNA reads TGTGCCAGCAGACCGGGACAGCAGAACACTGAAGCTTTCTTT. Its protein product is CASRPGQQNTEAFF.

The V and J genes are TRBV5-1 and TRBJ2-5, with TRBD2 matching 13 bases. CDR3 size: 15 residues. V dropped 4 bases and J dropped 10; count of bases not matched to a gene: 10. Germline assignment: CDR1 SGHRS and CDR2 YFSETQ. This chain's CDR3 is CASSGEGLAGTYQYF. The CDR3, as DNA: TGCGCCAGCAGCGGGGAGGGACTAGCGGGGACATACCAGTACTTC. Supplemented by reference TRBV5-1 and TRBJ2-5, the full variable domain reads KAGVTQTPRYLIKTRGQQVTLSCSPISGHRSVSWYQQTPGQGLQFLFEYFSETQRNKGNFPGRFSGRQFSNSRSEMNVSTLELGDSALYLCASSGEGLAGTYQYFGPGTRLLVL.

The chain uses TRBV19 and TRBJ2-1, with TRBD2 matching 10 bases. Trimming took 3 bases from V and 8 from J; bases not matched to a gene: 7. The CDR3 is made up of 15 amino acids. Germline V lookup: CDR1 LNHDA, CDR2 SQIVND (reference sequence). The CDR3: CASSIGLAGAYEQFF. The CDR3 DNA reads TGTGCCAGTAGTATTGGTCTAGCGGGGGCTTATGAGCAGTTCTTC.

The chain recombines TRBV5-1 with TRBJ2-7, with a tentative D call TRBD1 (6 bases). CDR1 is SGHRS and CDR2 is YFSETQ in the germline V gene. This CDR3 is built from 16 residues. Trimming shortened V by 2 bases and J by 0 bases, and 15 bases separated the two germline ends. The CDR3 bases are TGCGCCAGCAGCTTACAGTCCCACAGGGCCTCCTACGAGCAGTACTTC. Protein sequence: CASSLQSHRASYEQYF.

The chain has TRBV7-9 and TRBJ1-2; 8 bases are shared with TRBD1. The V and J ends lost 4 bases and 4 bases, in that order; junction bases with no gene match: 11. Germline V gives CDR1 SEHNR, CDR2 FQNEAQ (reference sequence). The CDR3 is 16 amino acids. This CDR3 is CASSSFSTGVIYGYTF. CDR3 nucleotides: TGTGCCAGCAGCTCCTTTTCGACAGGGGTCATCTATGGCTACACCTTC.

This chain links TRBV7-9 with TRBJ2-3, with TRBD1 identical over 7 bases. The germline V gene encodes CDR1 SEHNR and CDR2 FQNEAQ (reference sequence). With V trimmed by 5 bases and J by 0 bases, 8 bases remained unmatched. The CDR3 totals 16 residues. CDR3 sequence (DNA): TGTGCCAGCAGCCCAGGGACAGTCTCTAGCACAGATACGCAGTATTTT. Its protein product is CASSPGTVSSTDTQYF. Full variable domain (rest looked up from reference TRBV7-9 and TRBJ2-3): DTGVSQNPRHKITKRGQNVTFRCDPISEHNRLYWYRQTLGQGPEFLTYFQNEAQLEKSRLLSDRFSAERPKGSFSTLEIQRTEQGDSAMYLCASSPGTVSSTDTQYFGPGTRLTVL.

The chain uses TRBV29-1 and TRBJ1-6; no definite D call. The germline V gene encodes CDR1 SQVTM and CDR2 ANQGSEA. V was pared by 8 bases and J by 9 bases, with 20 bases between. The CDR3 has 14 residues. CDR3 protein: CSFSGPLYGSPLHF. The CDR3, as DNA: TGCAGCTTTAGCGGGCCCCTCTATGGTTCACCCCTCCACTTT.

This clone was seen only a few times. The chain recombines TRBV7-6 with TRBJ2-7; D uncertain. The CDR3 is 16 residues long. The V end was cut by 1 base, the J end by 0 bases, with 13 bases between. Per germline, CDR1 SGHVS and CDR2 FNYEAQ. CDR3 protein: CASSLVPGRFSYEQYF. The CDR3 DNA is TGTGCCAGCAGCTTAGTCCCAGGCAGATTCTCCTACGAGCAGTACTTC.

This clone was counted between two and nine times. The chain has TRBV6-1 and TRBJ1-6, with 9 bases lining up with TRBD1. Germline V lookup: CDR1 MNHNS, CDR2 SASEGT. Trimming took 6 bases from V and 9 from J; bases not matched to a gene: 6. CDR3 length: 14 amino acids. The CDR3 spells CASSQTGGGSPLHF. The CDR3 DNA is TGTGCCAGCAGCCAAACAGGGGGCGGTTCACCCCTCCACTTT.

The chain is built from TRBV6-5 and TRBJ2-1; 7 bases fit TRBD1. Germline CDR1 MNHEY, CDR2 SVGAGI. V lost 7 bases and J lost 7; bases outside the gene matches: 13. The CDR3 is 15 amino acids. CDR3 in amino acids: CASKLGGASLNEQFF. For the CDR3, the DNA is TGTGCCAGCAAGTTAGGGGGCGCTAGCCTTAATGAGCAGTTCTTC.

This chain joins TRBV7-2 and TRBJ2-1; 13 bases map to TRBD2. Germline lookup yields CDR1 SGHTA and CDR2 FQGNSA. The CDR3 sequence is 15 residues long. J was trimmed by 13 bases and V by 5 bases; bases with no gene match: 11. The CDR3 nucleotides are TGTGCCAGCAGCCTACTAGCGGGAGGGGTTGGGGGTCAGTTCTTC. Translated: CASSLLAGGVGGQFF.

This clone was seen only a few times. V is TRBV5-5 and J is TRBJ1-6; D call uncertain. Per germline, CDR1 SGHKS and CDR2 YYEKEE (reference sequence). V was cut by 1 base and J by 3 bases, with 11 bases left in between. The length of the CDR3 is 16 residues. CDR3 DNA: TGTGCCAGCAGCTTGCTACAGAGTAGCTATAATTCACCCCTCCACTTT. This translates into CASSLLQSSYNSPLHF. The full variable domain, in which reference TRBV5-5 and TRBJ1-6 provide the parts outside the CDR3, is DAGVTQSPTHLIKTRGQQVTLRCSPISGHKSVSWYQQVLGQGPQFIFQYYEKEERGRGNFPDRFSARQFPNYSSELNVNALLLGDSALYLCASSLLQSSYNSPLHFGNGTRLTVT.

The chain links TRBV5-1 to TRBJ2-7, with D perhaps TRBD1 (6 bases). This CDR3 is 15 amino acids long. V lost 4 bases to trimming and J lost 6 bases, with 20 bases between them. Germline assignment: CDR1 SGHRS and CDR2 YFSETQ. The CDR3 loop is CASSDGGRGAGEQYF. Here the CDR3 DNA reads TGCGCCAGCAGCGATGGGGGCCGGGGTGCGGGCGAGCAGTACTTC.

This clone was seen a few times. V and J are TRBV28 and TRBJ1-2; 7 bases align to TRBD1. V lost 4 bases and J lost 3; bases outside the gene matches: 11. Per germline, CDR1 MDHEN and CDR2 SYDVKM. The CDR3 extends over 16 amino acids. The CDR3 DNA is TGTGCCAGCAGTTCCACCCAAGGCAGGGGGGACTATGGCTACACCTTC. Amino acids: CASSSTQGRGDYGYTF.

The chain employs TRBV9 and TRBJ2-3; D is perhaps TRBD2 (5 bases). Germline-derived CDR1 and CDR2 are SGDLS and YYNGEE. Trimming took 0 bases from V and 1 from J, leaving 12 bases between them. CDR3 length equals 16 residues. The CDR3 bases are TGTGCCAGCAGCGTAGGTGGGAGTACGGGCACAGATACGCAGTATTTT. This gives the protein CASSVGGSTGTDTQYF. Using reference TRBV9 and TRBJ2-3 for the parts outside the CDR3, the full variable domain is DSGVTQTPKHLITATGQRVTLRCSPRSGDLSVYWYQQSLDQGLQFLIQYYNGEERAKGNILERFSAQQFPDLHSELNLSSLELGDSALYFCASSVGGSTGTDTQYFGPGTRLTVL.

This clone came up once. The chain uses TRBV28 and TRBJ2-5, with 11 nucleotides matching TRBD1. The junction had 6 bases not matched to a gene; V was cut back by 6 bases and J by 3 bases. CDR3 length: 15 amino acids. Germline assignment: CDR1 MDHEN and CDR2 SYDVKM. The CDR3 DNA reads TGTGCCAGCAGCCTATGGGACAGGGGGGAAGAGACCCAGTACTTC. It is translated as CASSLWDRGEETQYF.

The chain's CDR3 is CASKRDTLNTEAFF. The CDR3 DNA is TGTGCCAGCAAGCGGGACACATTGAACACTGAAGCTTTCTTT. The chain employs TRBV6-5 and TRBJ1-1; TRBD1 is a possible D gene (6 bases). The CDR3 spans 14 residues. Germline V gene sequence: CDR1 MNHEY, CDR2 SVGAGI. The V gene lost 7 bases and the J gene lost 0 bases, with 12 bases spanning the gap.

This chain connects TRBV4-1 to TRBJ1-4; 7 nucleotides align to TRBD1. CDR1 MGHRA and CDR2 YSYEKL come from the germline V gene. V shed 3 bases and J 4 bases; nucleotides not matched to a gene: 5. CDR3 size: 15 residues. CDR3 sequence reads: CASSQQTGFNEKLFF. The CDR3 region has the DNA TGCGCCAGCAGCCAGCAGACAGGGTTTAATGAAAAACTGTTTTTT.

V usage is TRBV27 and J usage is TRBJ1-5, with D tentatively TRBD1 (6 bases). Germline V gene lookup returns CDR1 MNHEY and CDR2 SMNVEV (reference sequence). Between the trimmed V and J ends, which lost 8 bases and 0 bases, there was a span of 20 bases. The CDR3 covers 17 residues. The CDR3 spells CASRPPAGDYSNQPQHF. CDR3 DNA: TGTGCCAGCCGACCCCCCGCAGGGGACTATAGCAATCAGCCCCAGCATTTT.

This chain links TRBV2 with TRBJ2-7; TRBD1 aligns across 7 bases. The V segment lost 6 bases and the J segment 3 bases; nucleotides outside the gene matches: 11. The CDR3 has 15 amino acids. Germline lookup yields CDR1 SNHLY and CDR2 FYNNEI. This CDR3 is CASRGRQGIVYEQYF. CDR3 sequence (DNA): TGTGCCAGCAGGGGTCGACAGGGTATCGTCTACGAGCAGTACTTC.

The V call is TRBV12-5, the J call TRBJ2-7; 11 bases match TRBD1. Per the germline V gene, CDR1 is LGHNT and CDR2 is FRNRAP. The V and J ends lost 6 bases and 1 base, in that order; junction bases with no gene match: 2. The CDR3 consists of 14 residues. The CDR3 DNA sequence: TGTGCTAGTGGGGACAGGGGGCGATCCTACGAGCAGTACTTC. Translated: CASGDRGRSYEQYF.

This CDR3 reads CASSSGQGASYEQYF. DNA for the CDR3: TGTGCCAGCAGTTCAGGGCAGGGGGCCTCCTACGAGCAGTACTTC. The rearrangement uses TRBV5-4 and TRBJ2-7, with 8 bases aligning to TRBD1. Germline assignment: CDR1 SGHNT and CDR2 YYREEE (reference sequence). The CDR3 loop spans 15 amino acids. The V and J ends lost 5 bases and 0 bases, in that order; junction bases with no gene match: 7.

The chain has TRBV27 and TRBJ2-7, with 9 bases aligning to TRBD2. With V trimmed by 8 bases and J by 1 base, 9 bases remained unmatched. CDR1 and CDR2 from the germline V gene are MNHEY and SMNVEV (reference sequence). This CDR3 comprises 15 residues. The CDR3 here is CASRSVREGSYEQYF. The CDR3 DNA reads TGTGCCAGCCGATCGGTGCGGGAGGGGTCCTACGAGCAGTACTTC.

In nucleotides, the CDR3 is TGCAGCGTTGAAGATCCGGGGGGCTTGTACGAGCAGTACTTC. Translating gives CSVEDPGGLYEQYF. This rearrangement joins TRBV29-1 to TRBJ2-7; maybe TRBD2 (7 bases). Germline V lookup: CDR1 SQVTM, CDR2 ANQGSEA. With 0 bases removed from V and 4 bases from J, the gap between germline ends came to 13 bases. The CDR3 runs 14 residues.

The J gene is TRBJ1-1, the V gene TRBV7-2; maybe TRBD1 (6 bases). V lost 1 base and J 7 bases, leaving 10 bases between the germline ends. The V gene's germline CDR1 is SGHTA and CDR2 FQGNSA. The CDR3 is 13 amino acids. The CDR3 coding sequence is TGTGCCAGCAGCTTAGGGACAGAGAATGAAGCTTTCTTT. Its translation: CASSLGTENEAFF. Variable domain in full (rest from reference TRBV7-2 and TRBJ1-1): GAGVSQSPSNKVTEKGKDVELRCDPISGHTALYWYRQSLGQGLEFLIYFQGNSAPDKSGLPSDRFSAERTGGSVSTLTIQRTQQEDSAVYLCASSLGTENEAFFGQGTRLTVV.